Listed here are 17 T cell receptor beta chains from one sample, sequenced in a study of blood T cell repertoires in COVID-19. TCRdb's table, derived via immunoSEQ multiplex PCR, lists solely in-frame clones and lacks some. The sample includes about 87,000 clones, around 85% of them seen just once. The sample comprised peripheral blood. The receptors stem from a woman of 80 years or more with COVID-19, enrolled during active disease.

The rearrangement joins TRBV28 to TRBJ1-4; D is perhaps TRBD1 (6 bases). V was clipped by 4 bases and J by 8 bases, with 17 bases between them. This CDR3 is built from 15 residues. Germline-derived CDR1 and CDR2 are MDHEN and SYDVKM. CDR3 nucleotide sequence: TGTGCCAGCAGTTCCCCTTCAGGGGTTCGGGAAAAACTGTTTTTT. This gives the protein CASSSPSGVREKLFF.

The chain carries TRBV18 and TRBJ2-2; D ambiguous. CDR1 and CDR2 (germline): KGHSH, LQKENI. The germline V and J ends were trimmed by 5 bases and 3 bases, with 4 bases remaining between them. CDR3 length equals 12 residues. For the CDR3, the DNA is TGTGCCAGCTCATCCGACACCGGGGAGCTGTTTTTT. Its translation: CASSSDTGELFF.

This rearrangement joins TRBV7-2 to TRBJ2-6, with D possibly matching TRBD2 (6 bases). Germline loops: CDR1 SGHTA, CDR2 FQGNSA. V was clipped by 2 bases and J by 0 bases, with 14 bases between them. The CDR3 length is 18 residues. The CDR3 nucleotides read TGTGCCAGCAGCTTAAGGGAGGCAACGTTCTCTGGGGCCAACGTCCTGACTTTC. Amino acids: CASSLREATFSGANVLTF.

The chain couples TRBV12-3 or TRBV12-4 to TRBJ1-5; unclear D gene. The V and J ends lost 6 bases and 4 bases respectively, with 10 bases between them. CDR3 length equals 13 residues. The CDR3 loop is CASRGRENQPQHF. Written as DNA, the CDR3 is TGTGCCAGCAGGGGGAGGGAAAATCAGCCCCAGCATTTT.

The CDR3 loop reads CASTLSRTGVSPLHF. CDR3 bases: TGTGCCAGTACCCTTTCCCGGACAGGGGTTTCACCCCTCCACTTT. V usage is TRBV19 and J usage is TRBJ1-6; 9 nucleotides line up with TRBD1. This CDR3 contains 15 residues. Trimming took 7 bases from V and 9 from J; bases not matched to a gene: 10. CDR1 and CDR2 (germline): LNHDA, SQIVND (reference sequence).

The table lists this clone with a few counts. CDR3 loop: CASNRGYQETQYF. In nucleotides, the CDR3 is TGTGCCAGCAACAGGGGCTACCAAGAGACCCAGTACTTC. V usage is TRBV28 and J usage is TRBJ2-5; 7 bases map to TRBD1. V lost 7 bases, J lost 0 bases, and 2 bases stayed unmatched. This CDR3 spans 13 amino acids. CDR1 is MDHEN, CDR2 SYDVKM, per germline.

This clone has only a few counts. In nucleotides, the CDR3 is TGCGCCAGCAGCCAAGAGGGGGCTGGCGCTGGAAACACCATATATTTT. This gives the protein CASSQEGAGAGNTIYF. The rearrangement uses TRBV4-1 and TRBJ1-3, with a weak D call TRBD1 (6 bases). The CDR3 runs to 16 residues. V was trimmed by 0 bases and J by 2 bases, leaving 11 bases between them. Germline CDR1 and CDR2: MGHRA and YSYEKL.

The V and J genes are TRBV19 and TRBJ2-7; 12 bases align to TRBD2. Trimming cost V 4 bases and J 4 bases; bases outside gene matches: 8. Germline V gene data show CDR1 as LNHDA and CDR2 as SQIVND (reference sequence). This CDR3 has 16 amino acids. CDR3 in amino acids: CASSKKSTSGGYEQYF. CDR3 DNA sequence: TGTGCCAGTAGTAAAAAGTCGACTAGCGGGGGATACGAGCAGTACTTC. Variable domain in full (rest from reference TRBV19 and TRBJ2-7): DGGITQSPKYLFRKEGQNVTLSCEQNLNHDAMYWYRQDPGQGLRLIYYSQIVNDFQKGDIAEGYSVSREKKESFPLTVTSAQKNPTAFYLCASSKKSTSGGYEQYFGPGTRLTVT.

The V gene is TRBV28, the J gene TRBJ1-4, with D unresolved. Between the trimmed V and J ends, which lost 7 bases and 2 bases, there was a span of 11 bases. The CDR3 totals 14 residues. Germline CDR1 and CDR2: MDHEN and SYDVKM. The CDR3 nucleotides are TGTGCCAGCACCCCAAGCGGGACTAATGAAAAACTGTTTTTT. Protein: CASTPSGTNEKLFF.

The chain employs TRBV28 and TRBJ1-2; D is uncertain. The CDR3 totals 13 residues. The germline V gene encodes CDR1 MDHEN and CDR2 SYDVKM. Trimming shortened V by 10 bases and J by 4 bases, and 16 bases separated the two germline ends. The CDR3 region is CATQFPDTYGYTF. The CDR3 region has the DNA TGTGCCACCCAGTTTCCTGACACCTATGGCTACACCTTC.

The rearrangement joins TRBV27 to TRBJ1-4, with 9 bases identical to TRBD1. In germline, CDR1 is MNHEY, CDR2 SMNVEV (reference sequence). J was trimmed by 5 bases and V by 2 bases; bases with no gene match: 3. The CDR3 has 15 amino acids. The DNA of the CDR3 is TGTGCCAGCAGTTTAGCCGGGACAGGGAATGAAAAACTGTTTTTT. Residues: CASSLAGTGNEKLFF. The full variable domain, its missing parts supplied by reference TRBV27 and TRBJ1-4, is EAQVTQNPRYLITVTGKKLTVTCSQNMNHEYMSWYRQDPGLGLRQIYYSMNVEVTDKGDVPEGYKVSRKEKRNFPLILESPSPNQTSLYFCASSLAGTGNEKLFFGSGTQLSVL.

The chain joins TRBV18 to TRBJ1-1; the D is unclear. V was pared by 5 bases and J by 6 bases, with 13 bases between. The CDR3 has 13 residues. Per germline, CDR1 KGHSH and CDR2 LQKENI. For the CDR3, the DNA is TGTGCCAGCTCAGCCGGTGGGCCAGCTGAAGCTTTCTTT. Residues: CASSAGGPAEAFF.

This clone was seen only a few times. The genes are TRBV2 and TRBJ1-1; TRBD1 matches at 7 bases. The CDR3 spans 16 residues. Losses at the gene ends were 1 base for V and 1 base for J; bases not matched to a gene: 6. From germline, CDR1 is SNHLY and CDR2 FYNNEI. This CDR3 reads CASSEGTGVGNTEAFF. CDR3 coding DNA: TGTGCCAGCAGTGAAGGGACAGGCGTCGGGAACACTGAAGCTTTCTTT.

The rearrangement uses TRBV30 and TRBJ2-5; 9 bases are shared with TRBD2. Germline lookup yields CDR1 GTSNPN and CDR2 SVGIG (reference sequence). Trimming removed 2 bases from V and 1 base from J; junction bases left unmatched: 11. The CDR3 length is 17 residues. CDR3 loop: CAWSQTQAGGSQETQYF. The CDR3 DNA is TGTGCCTGGAGTCAAACCCAAGCGGGGGGAAGCCAAGAGACCCAGTACTTC.

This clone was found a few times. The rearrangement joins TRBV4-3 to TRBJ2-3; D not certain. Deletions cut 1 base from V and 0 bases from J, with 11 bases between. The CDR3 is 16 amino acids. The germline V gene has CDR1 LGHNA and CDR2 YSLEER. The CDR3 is CASSQAPHISTDTQYF. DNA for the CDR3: TGCGCCAGCAGCCAAGCTCCACACATTAGCACAGATACGCAGTATTTT.

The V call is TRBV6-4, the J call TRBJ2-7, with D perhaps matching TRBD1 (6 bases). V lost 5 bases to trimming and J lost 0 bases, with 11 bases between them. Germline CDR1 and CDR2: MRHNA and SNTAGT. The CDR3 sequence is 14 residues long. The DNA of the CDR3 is TGTGCCAGCAGTTCCGACAGGAGCTCCTACGAGCAGTACTTC. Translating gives CASSSDRSSYEQYF.

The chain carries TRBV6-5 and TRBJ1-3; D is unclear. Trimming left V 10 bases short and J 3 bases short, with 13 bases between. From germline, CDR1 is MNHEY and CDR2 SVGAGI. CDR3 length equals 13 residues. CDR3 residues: CATRRGSGNTIYF. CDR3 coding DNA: TGTGCCACCCGTCGCGGGAGTGGAAACACCATATATTTT.